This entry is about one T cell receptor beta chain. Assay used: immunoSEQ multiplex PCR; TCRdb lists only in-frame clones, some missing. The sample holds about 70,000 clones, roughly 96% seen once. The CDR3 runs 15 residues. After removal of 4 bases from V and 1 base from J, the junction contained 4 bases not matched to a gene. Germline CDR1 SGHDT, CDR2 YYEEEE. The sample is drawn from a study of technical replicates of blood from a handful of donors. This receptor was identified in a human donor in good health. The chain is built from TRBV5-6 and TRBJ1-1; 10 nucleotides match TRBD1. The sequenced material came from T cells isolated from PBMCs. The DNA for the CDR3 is TGTGCCAGCAGCCCAGGGGACAGGGGGAACACTGAAGCTTTCTTT. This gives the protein CASSPGDRGNTEAFF.